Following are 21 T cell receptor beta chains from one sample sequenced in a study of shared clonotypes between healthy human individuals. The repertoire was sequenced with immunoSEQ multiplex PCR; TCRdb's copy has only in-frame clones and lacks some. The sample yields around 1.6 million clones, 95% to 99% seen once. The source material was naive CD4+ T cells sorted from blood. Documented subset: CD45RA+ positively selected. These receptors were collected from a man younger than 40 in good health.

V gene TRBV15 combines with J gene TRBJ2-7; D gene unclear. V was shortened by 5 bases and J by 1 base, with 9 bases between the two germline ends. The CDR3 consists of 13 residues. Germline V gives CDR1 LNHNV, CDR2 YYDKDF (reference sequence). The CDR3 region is CATSLGPSYEQYF. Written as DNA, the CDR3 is TGTGCCACCAGCCTCGGACCGTCCTACGAGCAGTACTTC.

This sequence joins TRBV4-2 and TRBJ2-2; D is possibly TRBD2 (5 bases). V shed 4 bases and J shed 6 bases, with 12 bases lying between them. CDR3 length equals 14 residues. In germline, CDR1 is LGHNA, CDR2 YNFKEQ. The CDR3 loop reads CASSPPAVAGELFF. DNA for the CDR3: TGTGCCAGCAGCCCCCCAGCGGTCGCCGGGGAGCTGTTTTTT.

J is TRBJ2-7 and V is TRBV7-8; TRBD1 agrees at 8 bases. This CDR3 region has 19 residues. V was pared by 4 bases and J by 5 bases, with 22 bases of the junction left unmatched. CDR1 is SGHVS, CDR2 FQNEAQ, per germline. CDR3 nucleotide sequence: TGTGCCAGCAGCTCGATCCTTAGAGCAACAGGGGGAAAAGGGAACGAGCAGTACTTC. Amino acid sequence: CASSSILRATGGKGNEQYF.

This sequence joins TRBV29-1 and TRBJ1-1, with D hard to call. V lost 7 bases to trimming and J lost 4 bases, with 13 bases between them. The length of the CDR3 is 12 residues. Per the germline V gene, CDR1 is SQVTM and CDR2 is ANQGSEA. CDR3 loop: CSGEVSGTEAFF. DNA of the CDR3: TGCAGCGGTGAGGTTTCAGGCACTGAAGCTTTCTTT. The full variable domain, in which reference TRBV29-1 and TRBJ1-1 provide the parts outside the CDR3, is SAVISQKPSRDICQRGTSLTIQCQVDSQVTMMFWYRQQPGQSLTLIATANQGSEATYESGFVIDKFPISRPNLTFSTLTVSNMSPEDSSIYLCSGEVSGTEAFFGQGTRLTVV.

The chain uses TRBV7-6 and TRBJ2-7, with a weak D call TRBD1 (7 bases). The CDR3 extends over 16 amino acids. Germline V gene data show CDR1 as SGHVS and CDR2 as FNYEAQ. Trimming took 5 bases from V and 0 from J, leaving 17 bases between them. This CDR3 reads CASSPRGDFFSYEQYF. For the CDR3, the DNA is TGTGCCAGCAGCCCCAGGGGGGACTTTTTCTCCTACGAGCAGTACTTC.

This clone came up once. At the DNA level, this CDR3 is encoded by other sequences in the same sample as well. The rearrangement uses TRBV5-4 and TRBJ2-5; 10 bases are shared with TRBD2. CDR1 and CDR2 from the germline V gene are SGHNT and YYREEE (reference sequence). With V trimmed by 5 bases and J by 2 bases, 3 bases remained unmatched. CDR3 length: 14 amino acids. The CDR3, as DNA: TGTGCCAGCAGTTTGACTAGCGGGCAAGAGACCCAGTACTTC. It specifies CASSLTSGQETQYF.

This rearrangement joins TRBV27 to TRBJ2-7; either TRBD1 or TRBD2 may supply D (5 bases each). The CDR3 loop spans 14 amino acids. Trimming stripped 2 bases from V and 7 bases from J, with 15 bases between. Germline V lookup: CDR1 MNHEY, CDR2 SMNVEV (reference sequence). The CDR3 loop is CASSLSWGIGEQYF. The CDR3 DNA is TGTGCCAGCAGTTTAAGTTGGGGGATCGGAGAGCAGTACTTC.

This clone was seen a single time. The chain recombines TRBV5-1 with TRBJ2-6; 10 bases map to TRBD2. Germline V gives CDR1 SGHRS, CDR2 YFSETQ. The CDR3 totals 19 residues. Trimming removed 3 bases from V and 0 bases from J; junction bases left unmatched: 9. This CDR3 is CASSSNRSGRLSGANVLTF. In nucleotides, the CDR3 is TGCGCCAGCAGCTCCAACCGTAGCGGGAGGCTCTCTGGGGCCAACGTCCTGACTTTC.

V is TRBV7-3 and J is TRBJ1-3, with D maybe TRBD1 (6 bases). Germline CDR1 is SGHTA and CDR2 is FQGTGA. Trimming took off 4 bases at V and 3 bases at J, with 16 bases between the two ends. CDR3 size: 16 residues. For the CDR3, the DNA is TGTGCCAGCAGCTCTCAGGGGAGAGTGAGTGGAAACACCATATATTTT. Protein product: CASSSQGRVSGNTIYF.

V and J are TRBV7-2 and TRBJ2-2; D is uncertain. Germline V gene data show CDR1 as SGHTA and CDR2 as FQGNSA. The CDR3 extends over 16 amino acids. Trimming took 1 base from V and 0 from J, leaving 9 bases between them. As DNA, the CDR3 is TGTGCCAGCAGCTTAGTGGGTAGCCCGAACACCGGGGAGCTGTTTTTT. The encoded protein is CASSLVGSPNTGELFF. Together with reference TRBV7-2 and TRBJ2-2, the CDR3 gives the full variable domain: GAGVSQSPSNKVTEKGKDVELRCDPISGHTALYWYRQSLGQGLEFLIYFQGNSAPDKSGLPSDRFSAERTGGSVSTLTIQRTQQEDSAVYLCASSLVGSPNTGELFFGEGSRLTVL.

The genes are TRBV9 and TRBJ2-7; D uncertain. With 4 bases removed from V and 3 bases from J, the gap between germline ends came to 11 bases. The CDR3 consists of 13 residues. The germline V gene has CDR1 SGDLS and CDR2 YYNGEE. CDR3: CASSFSDDYEQYF. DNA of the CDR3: TGTGCCAGCAGCTTCTCAGATGACTACGAGCAGTACTTC.

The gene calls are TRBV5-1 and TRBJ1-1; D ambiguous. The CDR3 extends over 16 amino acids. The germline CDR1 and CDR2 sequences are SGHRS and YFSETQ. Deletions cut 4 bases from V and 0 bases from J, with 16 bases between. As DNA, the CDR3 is TGCGCCAGCAGCACGGACGGAACTCTAATGAACACTGAAGCTTTCTTT. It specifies CASSTDGTLMNTEAFF. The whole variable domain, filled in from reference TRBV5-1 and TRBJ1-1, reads KAGVTQTPRYLIKTRGQQVTLSCSPISGHRSVSWYQQTPGQGLQFLFEYFSETQRNKGNFPGRFSGRQFSNSRSEMNVSTLELGDSALYLCASSTDGTLMNTEAFFGQGTRLTVV.

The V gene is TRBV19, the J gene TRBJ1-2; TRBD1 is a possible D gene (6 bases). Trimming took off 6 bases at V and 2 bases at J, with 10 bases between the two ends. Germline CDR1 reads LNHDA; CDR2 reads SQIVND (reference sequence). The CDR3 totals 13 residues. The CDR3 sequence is CASRHTGNYGYTF. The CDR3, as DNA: TGTGCCAGTAGACACACAGGGAACTATGGCTACACCTTC.

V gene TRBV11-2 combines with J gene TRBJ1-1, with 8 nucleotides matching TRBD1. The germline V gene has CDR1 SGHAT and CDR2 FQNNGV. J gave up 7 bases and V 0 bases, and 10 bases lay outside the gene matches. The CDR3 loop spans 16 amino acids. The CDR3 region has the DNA TGTGCCAGCAGCTTAGACTCGAGACAGGGGAGGGATGAAGCTTTCTTT. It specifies CASSLDSRQGRDEAFF.

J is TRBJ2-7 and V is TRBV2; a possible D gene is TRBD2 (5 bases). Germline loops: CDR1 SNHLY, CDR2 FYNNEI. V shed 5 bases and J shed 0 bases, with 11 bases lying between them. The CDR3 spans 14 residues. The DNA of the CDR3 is TGTGCCAGCAGTTCGGGGAAGGTCTCCTACGAGCAGTACTTC. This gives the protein CASSSGKVSYEQYF.

CDR3 nucleotides: TGTGCCAGCTCACTAGGACTAGCGGGAGGGATGGCCTACAATGAGCAGTTCTTC. Its protein product is CASSLGLAGGMAYNEQFF. The rearrangement uses TRBV18 and TRBJ2-1, with 15 bases that match TRBD2. After removal of 4 bases from V and 2 bases from J, the junction contained 6 bases not matched to a gene. Germline CDR1 and CDR2: KGHSH and LQKENI. CDR3 length: 18 amino acids. The whole variable domain, remainder taken from reference TRBV18 and TRBJ2-1, is NAGVMQNPRHLVRRRGQEARLRCSPMKGHSHVYWYRQLPEEGLKFMVYLQKENIIDESGMPKERFSAEFPKEGPSILRIQQVVRGDSAAYFCASSLGLAGGMAYNEQFFGPGTRLTVL.

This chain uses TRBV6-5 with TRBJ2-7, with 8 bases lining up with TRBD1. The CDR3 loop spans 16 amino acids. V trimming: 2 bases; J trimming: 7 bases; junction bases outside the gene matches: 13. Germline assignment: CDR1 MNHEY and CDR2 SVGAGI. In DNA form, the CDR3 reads TGTGCCAGCAGTTACAACCGGGACAGGAACTTTGGGGAGCAGTACTTC. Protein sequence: CASSYNRDRNFGEQYF.

The CDR3 DNA follows: TGTGCCAGCTCGCTCAAACAGGGAGTAGGCACAGATACGCAGTATTTT. Protein product: CASSLKQGVGTDTQYF. The rearrangement uses TRBV28 and TRBJ2-3; a possible D gene is TRBD1 (6 bases). Germline values: CDR1 MDHEN, CDR2 SYDVKM. The CDR3 covers 16 residues. V gave up 8 bases and J gave up 1 base, with 19 bases separating them.

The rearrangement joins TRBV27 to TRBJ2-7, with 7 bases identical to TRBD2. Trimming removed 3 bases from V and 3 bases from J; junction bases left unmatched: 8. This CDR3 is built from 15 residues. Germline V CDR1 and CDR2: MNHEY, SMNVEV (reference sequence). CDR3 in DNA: TGTGCCAGCAGTTTGGTAGCGGGCGCTCTCTACGAGCAGTACTTC. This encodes CASSLVAGALYEQYF.

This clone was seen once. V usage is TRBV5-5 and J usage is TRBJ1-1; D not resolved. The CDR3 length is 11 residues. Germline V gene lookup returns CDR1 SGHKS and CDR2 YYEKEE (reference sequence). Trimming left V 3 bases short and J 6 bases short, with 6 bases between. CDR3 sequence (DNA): TGTGCCAGCAGCTACGTGTCTGAAGCTTTCTTT. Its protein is CASSYVSEAFF.

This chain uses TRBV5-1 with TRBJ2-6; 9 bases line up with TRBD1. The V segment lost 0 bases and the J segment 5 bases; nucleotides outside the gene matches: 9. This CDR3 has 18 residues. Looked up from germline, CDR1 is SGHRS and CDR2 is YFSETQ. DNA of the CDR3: TGCGCCAGCAGCTTGGAATTGGGACAGGGTGCCTGGGCCAACGTCCTGACTTTC. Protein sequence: CASSLELGQGAWANVLTF.